What follows describes a single TCR beta chain. The antigen remains undetermined. Method: immunoSEQ multiplex PCR; TCRdb's copy keeps in-frame clones and lacks some. Found here are some 200,000 clones, just over 90% of them singletons; the top ten hold more than 0.85%. The CDR3 covers 13 residues. Germline V CDR1 and CDR2: MNHNS, SASEGT. V lost 6 bases, J lost 2 bases, and 11 bases lay in between. This record belongs to a study of cytomegalovirus exposure and HLA in healthy donors. General study findings and limits: Clusters of TCRs from the first cohort tended to co-occur in the 110 or so validation repertoires (as a later analysis found). The study labeled around 160 TCR beta chains cytomegalovirus-associated.

This chain connects TRBV6-1 to TRBJ2-7; D perhaps matches TRBD1 (6 bases). This clonotype was obtained from a woman between 18 and 29 years old in good health and CMV-seronegative. The sample taken for sequencing was PBMCs. As DNA, the CDR3 is TGTGCCAGCAGGGCGGACAGCCCCTACGAGCAGTACTTC. Translation gives CASRADSPYEQYF.